These 16 T cell receptor beta chains came from one sample sequenced in a study of beta chain features in type 1 diabetes. Study-level results: Moderately but significantly shorter TCRB CDR3s were found in Type 1 diabetes patients in all four CD4+ subsets.

These receptors' targets are unknown. The isolated RNA, all of it, was reverse transcribed, so expressed TCRB transcripts were what got sequenced. Only in-frame clones appear in the TCRdb table, and some are missing; sequencing was by immunoSEQ multiplex PCR. The sample has about 150,000 clones; almost 8% are singletons. Sequencing used central memory CD4+ T cells from blood. Receptors originate from a man between 18 and 29 years old with type 1 diabetes.

Ten or more counts support this clone. V is TRBV18 and J is TRBJ2-1, with TRBD2 identical over 10 bases. This CDR3 comprises 14 residues. CDR1 is KGHSH and CDR2 is LQKENI in the germline V gene. With 8 bases clipped from V and 13 bases from J, the junction kept 14 bases outside the gene matches. CDR3: CASLRDLAGELQFF. The CDR3 nucleotides read TGTGCCAGCCTACGGGACCTAGCGGGAGAGCTACAGTTCTTC.

This clone was counted a few times. This chain uses TRBV2 with TRBJ1-2; 7 bases align to TRBD1. The J segment lost 2 bases and the V segment lost 6 bases, leaving 6 bases of the junction unmatched. This CDR3 region has 14 residues. Germline CDR1 and CDR2: SNHLY and FYNNEI. The CDR3 protein is CASRGQQGNYGYTF. The CDR3 DNA follows: TGTGCCAGCAGGGGACAACAGGGGAACTATGGCTACACCTTC.

This clone was observed a few times. This chain connects TRBV19 to TRBJ1-2, with D unresolved. The CDR3 extends over 13 amino acids. Germline V gene lookup returns CDR1 LNHDA and CDR2 SQIVND (reference sequence). The V end lost 7 bases, the J end lost 8 bases, and 17 bases lay between the germline ends. The CDR3 reads CASIVTEGSGYTF. The DNA for the CDR3 is TGTGCCAGTATCGTTACAGAGGGAAGCGGCTACACCTTC. Looking up the rest from reference TRBV19 and TRBJ1-2 gives the full variable domain: DGGITQSPKYLFRKEGQNVTLSCEQNLNHDAMYWYRQDPGQGLRLIYYSQIVNDFQKGDIAEGYSVSREKKESFPLTVTSAQKNPTAFYLCASIVTEGSGYTFGSGTRLTVV.

This clone was counted only a few times. The chain has TRBV28 and TRBJ2-7; 11 nucleotides agree with TRBD1. Per germline, CDR1 MDHEN and CDR2 SYDVKM. The CDR3 is 15 amino acids. The J segment lost 6 bases and the V segment lost 6 bases, leaving 10 bases of the junction unmatched. In DNA, the CDR3 is TGTGCCAGCAGGCGGACCGGACAGGGGGCACTCGAGCAGTACTTC. This gives the protein CASRRTGQGALEQYF.

This clone appeared a few times. V usage is TRBV28 and J usage is TRBJ2-5; 8 bases map to TRBD2. The CDR3 covers 14 residues. J gave up 4 bases and V 8 bases, and 9 bases lay outside the gene matches. From germline, CDR1 is MDHEN and CDR2 SYDVKM. In DNA form, the CDR3 reads TGTGCCAGCCACCGACTAGCGCTCGGAGAGACCCAGTACTTC. Protein product: CASHRLALGETQYF.

The V gene is TRBV28, the J gene TRBJ2-4; weak D call: TRBD1 (5 bases). There are 16 residues in the CDR3. V was pared by 3 bases and J by 0 bases, with 12 bases between. The germline gives CDR1 MDHEN, CDR2 SYDVKM. The CDR3 DNA reads as TGTGCCAGCAGTTTGCCAGGGCAAATAGCCAAAAACATTCAGTACTTC. Its translation is CASSLPGQIAKNIQYF.

This clone came up a few times. CDR3 bases: TGTGCCAGCTCAGCTACAGGGACAAATAGCAATCAGCCCCAGCATTTT. Its protein product is CASSATGTNSNQPQHF. The chain couples TRBV18 to TRBJ1-5; maybe TRBD1 (6 bases). CDR1 is KGHSH and CDR2 is LQKENI in the germline V gene. V shed 5 bases and J shed 0 bases, with 14 bases lying between them. The CDR3 consists of 16 residues.

The chain combines TRBV5-1 with TRBJ2-2; D might be TRBD1 (5 bases). The CDR3 consists of 13 residues. Trimming left V 0 bases short and J 5 bases short, with 5 bases between. In germline, CDR1 is SGHRS, CDR2 YFSETQ. CDR3 sequence (DNA): TGCGCCAGCAGCTTGGGACAGACCGGGGAGCTGTTTTTT. It translates to CASSLGQTGELFF.

This clone was seen a few times. V usage is TRBV7-2 and J usage is TRBJ2-2; TRBD1 is a possible D gene (6 bases). Germline assignment: CDR1 SGHTA and CDR2 FQGNSA. This CDR3 comprises 15 residues. V was cut by 3 bases and J by 8 bases, with 16 bases left in between. The CDR3 region has the DNA TGTGCCAGCAGCTTTTATCGACAAACAGGGGGGGAGCTGTTTTTT. It yields the protein CASSFYRQTGGELFF. The whole variable domain, filled in from reference TRBV7-2 and TRBJ2-2, reads GAGVSQSPSNKVTEKGKDVELRCDPISGHTALYWYRQSLGQGLEFLIYFQGNSAPDKSGLPSDRFSAERTGGSVSTLTIQRTQQEDSAVYLCASSFYRQTGGELFFGEGSRLTVL.

This clone turned up a few times. The chain uses TRBV29-1 and TRBJ2-3; the match to TRBD2 covers 9 bases. Germline loops: CDR1 SQVTM, CDR2 ANQGSEA. Losses at the gene ends were 8 bases for V and 2 bases for J; bases not matched to a gene: 11. The CDR3 contains 15 residues. Here the CDR3 reads CSLRLAASSTDTQYF. The CDR3 DNA is TGCAGCTTACGACTAGCGGCCTCTTCCACAGATACGCAGTATTTT.

This clone was seen a few times. This rearrangement joins TRBV2 to TRBJ2-7; D is uncertain. The germline V gene has CDR1 SNHLY and CDR2 FYNNEI. Trimming took off 10 bases at V and 4 bases at J, with 5 bases between the two ends. This CDR3 comprises 9 residues. As DNA, the CDR3 is TGTGCCACCGGTTACGAGCAGTACTTC. Translating it yields CATGYEQYF.

This clone was seen a handful of times. The rearrangement uses TRBV5-1 and TRBJ2-7; TRBD2 is a possible D gene (5 bases). The ends were cut back, 5 bases at V and 6 bases at J, with 18 bases in the middle. The germline gives CDR1 SGHRS, CDR2 YFSETQ. This CDR3 has 14 residues. CDR3 bases: TGCGCCAGCAGAATCTCAGAGGGTCGTTCCGAGCAGTACTTC. Translated: CASRISEGRSEQYF.

The chain recombines TRBV2 with TRBJ1-1; D is perhaps TRBD1 (6 bases). Trimming took off 6 bases at V and 5 bases at J, with 10 bases between the two ends. The CDR3 spans 12 residues. Germline values: CDR1 SNHLY, CDR2 FYNNEI. CDR3 region: CASRSTGTEAFF. Written as DNA, the CDR3 is TGTGCCAGCAGGTCCACAGGGACTGAAGCTTTCTTT.

The chain has TRBV10-2 and TRBJ2-1, with 13 bases that match TRBD2. The CDR3 consists of 14 residues. The V gene end was trimmed by 6 bases and the J gene end by 9 bases; junction bases not matched to a gene: 5. Per germline, CDR1 WSHSY and CDR2 SAAADI. For the CDR3, the DNA is TGCGCCAGCAGGCCGACTAGCGGGAGGTCTGAGCAGTTCTTC. As protein: CASRPTSGRSEQFF.

To note about this clone: The same CDR3 can be traced to other DNA sequences in this sample. V and J are TRBV6-5 and TRBJ2-1, with unresolved D. The CDR3 has 11 residues. In germline, CDR1 is MNHEY, CDR2 SVGAGI. V dropped 6 bases and J dropped 3 bases, with 3 bases sitting between them. The CDR3 DNA sequence: TGTGCCAGCAGCCGCTACAATGAGCAGTTCTTC. It specifies CASSRYNEQFF.

The chain combines TRBV18 with TRBJ1-2; D perhaps matches TRBD1 (5 bases). The germline V and J ends were trimmed by 3 bases and 2 bases, with 13 bases remaining between them. Looked up from germline, CDR1 is KGHSH and CDR2 is LQKENI. The CDR3 has 15 amino acids. This CDR3 reads CASSPSETDNYGYTF. CDR3 DNA: TGTGCCAGCTCACCGAGCGAGACAGACAACTATGGCTACACCTTC.